The next 26 T cell receptor beta chains were all read from a single sample in a study of blood T cell repertoires in COVID-19 (dated by TCRdb to 2018 to 2021). Libraries were constructed by the immunoSEQ multiplex PCR assay. Imported from immuneACCESS, the table was reduced by TCRdb to in-frame sequences with V and J called. These copies leave out some clones; in studies compared against another copy, an unresolved V gene accounts for under half, and the cause of the remainder is not known. This sample has roughly 74,000 clones in its table, and 70% to 90% of those were observed once. The top ten clones comprise around a third of the sample. Sample: peripheral blood. The source of these receptors is a man between 65 and 85 years old with acute or convalescent COVID-19.

The chain links TRBV2 to TRBJ1-4, with 7 bases identical to TRBD1. V lost 5 bases and J lost 12; bases outside the gene matches: 6. This CDR3 region has 12 residues. Germline CDR1 reads SNHLY; CDR2 reads FYNNEI. CDR3 loop: CASSWTGLELFF. Here the CDR3 DNA reads TGTGCCAGCAGTTGGACAGGCTTGGAACTGTTTTTT.

This rearrangement joins TRBV14 to TRBJ1-2, with D possibly TRBD1 on 5 matching bases. Germline-derived CDR1 and CDR2 are SGHDN and FVKESK. Trimming removed 4 bases at V and 6 bases at J, with 12 bases between. This CDR3 has 13 amino acids. The CDR3 DNA is TGTGCCAGCAGCCGCTGGGGCACTGATGGCTACACCTTC. Translating gives CASSRWGTDGYTF.

This rearrangement joins TRBV7-8 to TRBJ1-1; D possibly corresponds to TRBD1 (5 bases). The CDR3 contains 15 residues. The ends were cut back, 5 bases at V and 1 base at J, with 14 bases in the middle. Germline V CDR1 and CDR2: SGHVS, FQNEAQ. The CDR3 DNA reads TGTGCCAGCAGCAATGGGAGGGGTTGGAACACTGAAGCTTTCTTT. This gives the protein CASSNGRGWNTEAFF.

Worth noting for this clone: One end of the junction varies from germline; a read error may be responsible. The chain is built from TRBV13 and TRBJ1-2, with D possibly being TRBD1 (6 bases). The CDR3 is 17 amino acids. The germline V gene encodes CDR1 PRHDT and CDR2 FYEKMQ (reference sequence). The DNA for the CDR3 is TGTGCCAGCAGCCCCGAGGGGGGGCCCACCCGAGGCGATGGGTACACCTTC. This encodes CASSPEGGPTRGDGYTF.

The chain is built from TRBV6-2 or TRBV6-3 and TRBJ2-7; 7 nucleotides match TRBD1. The germline V gene encodes CDR1 MNHEY and CDR2 SVGEGT. V dropped 2 bases and J dropped 5; count of bases not matched to a gene: 6. The CDR3 totals 14 residues. CDR3 in amino acids: CASSYPSTGDEQYF. The CDR3 bases are TGTGCCAGCAGTTACCCTTCCACAGGGGACGAGCAGTACTTC.

This clone has only one observation. V and J are TRBV2 and TRBJ2-3, with TRBD2 as a possible D gene (6 bases). CDR3 length: 14 amino acids. The V and J ends lost 2 bases and 2 bases respectively, with 8 bases between them. Germline V gene lookup returns CDR1 SNHLY and CDR2 FYNNEI. This CDR3 reads CASSELRDTDTQYF. CDR3 coding DNA: TGTGCCAGCAGTGAACTGCGGGACACAGATACGCAGTATTTT.

The J gene is TRBJ1-2, the V gene TRBV27; 9 bases agree with TRBD1. Unmatched junction bases numbered 11, after V lost 6 bases and J lost 6 bases. The CDR3 spans 15 residues. The germline V gene has CDR1 MNHEY and CDR2 SMNVEV (reference sequence). CDR3 in DNA: TGTGCCAGCAGCCTAAGTGACAGGGGGTGGAATGGCTACACCTTC. Protein: CASSLSDRGWNGYTF.

The V call is TRBV11-2, the J call TRBJ2-5; 7 bases match TRBD2. The CDR3 is 18 amino acids. With 3 bases clipped from V and 6 bases from J, the junction kept 19 bases outside the gene matches. Germline-derived CDR1 and CDR2 are SGHAT and FQNNGV. This CDR3 is CASSFGPGGAGVSKTQYF. DNA for the CDR3: TGTGCCAGCAGCTTTGGGCCGGGCGGCGCGGGAGTCAGTAAGACCCAGTACTTC.

The V gene is TRBV6-1, the J gene TRBJ2-7, with 7 positions matching TRBD2. The V gene end was trimmed by 3 bases and the J gene end by 2 bases; junction bases not matched to a gene: 7. This CDR3 is 15 amino acids long. The V gene's germline CDR1 is MNHNS and CDR2 SASEGT. The CDR3 nucleotides are TGTGCCAGCAGTGAGAGCCGACTAGCAGCCTACGAGCAGTACTTC. Translated: CASSESRLAAYEQYF.

This clone was observed a single time. This sequence joins TRBV29-1 and TRBJ2-3, with 9 bases aligning to TRBD2. Germline CDR1 and CDR2: SQVTM and ANQGSEA. The CDR3 spans 13 residues. V shed 6 bases, J shed 5 bases, and the junction held 6 bases outside the gene matches. The CDR3 DNA sequence: TGCAGCGTCAGTAGCGGGAGTGGAGATACGCAGTATTTT. Protein sequence: CSVSSGSGDTQYF.

The chain has TRBV7-2 and TRBJ2-2, with 7 bases lining up with TRBD2. Trimming cost V 4 bases and J 1 base; bases outside gene matches: 3. CDR1 and CDR2 (germline): SGHTA, FQGNSA. This CDR3 spans 15 amino acids. The CDR3 bases are TGTGCCAGCAGCTACCGGGGGGTGAACACCGGGGAGCTGTTTTTT. Its protein product is CASSYRGVNTGELFF.

This rearrangement joins TRBV7-9 to TRBJ2-7; D not resolved. Germline loops: CDR1 SEHNR, CDR2 FQNEAQ (reference sequence). Trimming pared 5 bases from V and 4 bases from J, leaving 9 bases between. The CDR3 loop spans 12 amino acids. CDR3 sequence reads: CASSARIYEQYF. CDR3 sequence (DNA): TGTGCCAGCAGCGCCAGGATTTACGAGCAGTACTTC.

The chain is built from TRBV2 and TRBJ1-1; D may be TRBD1 (5 bases). The V end was cut by 3 bases, the J end by 4 bases, with 15 bases between. The CDR3 sequence is 15 residues long. Germline V CDR1 and CDR2: SNHLY, FYNNEI. CDR3: CASSESGLGGTEAFF. The CDR3 nucleotides read TGTGCCAGCAGTGAGAGCGGCCTCGGGGGCACTGAAGCTTTCTTT.

The J gene is TRBJ2-1, the V gene TRBV6-2 or TRBV6-3; 10 bases line up with TRBD2. The germline V gene encodes CDR1 MNHEY and CDR2 SVGEGT. The CDR3 covers 16 residues. J lost 7 bases, V lost 5 bases, and 11 bases had no gene match. The CDR3 sequence: CASSPPGASGGNEQFF. CDR3 nucleotides: TGTGCCAGCAGTCCCCCGGGGGCTAGCGGGGGAAATGAGCAGTTCTTC.

The chain links TRBV4-3 to TRBJ1-4; 12 bases match TRBD1. Germline values: CDR1 LGHNA, CDR2 YSLEER. J lost 7 bases, V lost 5 bases, and 5 bases had no gene match. The length of the CDR3 is 15 residues. The CDR3 DNA follows: TGCGCCAGCAGCAAAGGGGACAGGGGGCGTGAAAAACTGTTTTTT. As protein: CASSKGDRGREKLFF.

The V call is TRBV5-1, the J call TRBJ1-3; D gene uncertain. CDR3 length: 14 residues. Trimming cost V 6 bases and J 3 bases, with 13 bases left between them. Germline-derived CDR1 and CDR2 are SGHRS and YFSETQ. The CDR3 nucleotides read TGCGCCAGCACTGAACGCGGGAATGGAAACACCATATATTTT. This translates into CASTERGNGNTIYF.

The CDR3 protein is CASQGLAANEQFF. The CDR3 DNA sequence: TGCGCCAGCCAGGGGCTAGCGGCGAATGAGCAGTTCTTC. The V gene is TRBV5-1, the J gene TRBJ2-1, with a weak D call TRBD2 (7 bases). Per germline, CDR1 SGHRS and CDR2 YFSETQ. This CDR3 comprises 13 residues. V lost 7 bases and J lost 7, with 15 bases in between. The entire variable domain, with the rest obtained from reference TRBV5-1 and TRBJ2-1, is as follows: KAGVTQTPRYLIKTRGQQVTLSCSPISGHRSVSWYQQTPGQGLQFLFEYFSETQRNKGNFPGRFSGRQFSNSRSEMNVSTLELGDSALYLCASQGLAANEQFFGPGTRLTVL.

This clone was counted a few times. This chain connects TRBV7-2 to TRBJ2-7; 8 nucleotides agree with TRBD2. J gave up 7 bases and V 0 bases, and 8 bases lay outside the gene matches. The CDR3 has 15 amino acids. Looked up from germline, CDR1 is SGHTA and CDR2 is FQGNSA. The CDR3 loop reads CASSLALTGGPEQYF. CDR3 DNA: TGTGCCAGCAGCTTAGCATTGACGGGGGGGCCAGAGCAGTACTTC. The whole variable domain, remainder taken from reference TRBV7-2 and TRBJ2-7, is GAGVSQSPSNKVTEKGKDVELRCDPISGHTALYWYRQSLGQGLEFLIYFQGNSAPDKSGLPSDRFSAERTGGSVSTLTIQRTQQEDSAVYLCASSLALTGGPEQYFGPGTRLTVT.

This chain connects TRBV6-2 or TRBV6-3 to TRBJ2-1, with a tentative D call TRBD1 (6 bases). Trimming took 2 bases from V and 7 from J, leaving 18 bases between them. Germline loops: CDR1 MNHEY, CDR2 SVGEGT. The length of the CDR3 is 16 residues. The CDR3 DNA is TGTGCCAGCAGTTACGTTTGGGGGCCTCGGCGAAATGAGCAGTTCTTC. Translated, it gives CASSYVWGPRRNEQFF.

This chain connects TRBV30 to TRBJ1-6; 10 bases align to TRBD1. This CDR3 region has 16 residues. CDR1 GTSNPN and CDR2 SVGIG come from the germline V gene (reference sequence). The ends lost 2 bases at V and 3 bases at J; junction bases unmatched: 4. CDR3 amino acids: CAWSPRTGGYNSPLHF. The CDR3 region has the DNA TGTGCCTGGAGTCCCCGGACAGGGGGCTATAATTCACCCCTCCACTTT.

V is TRBV10-2 and J is TRBJ2-1; TRBD1 matches 10 bases. Germline CDR1 reads WSHSY; CDR2 reads SAAADI. The CDR3 is made up of 15 amino acids. After removal of 8 bases from V and 4 bases from J, the junction contained 8 bases not matched to a gene. DNA of the CDR3: TGCGCCAGCCAACGACAGGGGGCGAAATACAATGAGCAGTTCTTC. The encoded protein is CASQRQGAKYNEQFF.

Comments on this clone: Germline and junction disagree at one end, which may indicate a read error. DNA for the CDR3: TGTGCCAGCAGAGAAGGCGGGGGCACAGATACGCAGTATTTT. It is translated as CASREGGGTDTQYF. This chain connects TRBV2 to TRBJ2-3, with a possible D match to TRBD2 (6 bases). This CDR3 is 14 amino acids long. CDR1 and CDR2 from the germline V gene are SNHLY and FYNNEI. The full variable domain, in which reference TRBV2 and TRBJ2-3 provide the parts outside the CDR3, is EPEVTQTPSHQVTQMGQEVILRCVPISNHLYFYWYRQILGQKVEFLVSFYNNEISEKSEIFDDQFSVERPDGSNFTLKIRSTKLEDSAMYFCASREGGGTDTQYFGPGTRLTVL.

This chain connects TRBV2 to TRBJ2-2; D is uncertain. Trimming took 2 bases from V and 2 from J, leaving 3 bases between them. The germline CDR1 and CDR2 sequences are SNHLY and FYNNEI. This CDR3 has 13 residues. The CDR3 region has the DNA TGTGCCAGCAGTGAATATAACACCGGGGAGCTGTTTTTT. Protein product: CASSEYNTGELFF.

The CDR3 loop is CASSRNTGSGSPLHF. The CDR3 coding sequence is TGTGCCAGCAGCCGAAACACAGGGTCGGGTTCACCCCTCCACTTT. The chain has TRBV11-2 and TRBJ1-6; possible D gene TRBD1, 6 bases. The ends were cut back, 5 bases at V and 9 bases at J, with 17 bases in the middle. CDR3 length: 15 residues. Per germline, CDR1 SGHAT and CDR2 FQNNGV.

The chain links TRBV7-2 to TRBJ1-4; D ambiguous. The germline gives CDR1 SGHTA, CDR2 FQGNSA. Trimming left V 5 bases short and J 0 bases short, with 7 bases between. The CDR3 contains 14 residues. The CDR3 region has the DNA TGTGCCAGCAGCGGAGTTGCAACTAATGAAAAACTGTTTTTT. Residues: CASSGVATNEKLFF.

The V gene is TRBV6-5, the J gene TRBJ1-2, with 9 nucleotides matching TRBD1. The J segment lost 1 base and the V segment lost 6 bases, leaving 6 bases of the junction unmatched. Germline V gives CDR1 MNHEY, CDR2 SVGAGI. CDR3 length equals 15 residues. For the CDR3, the DNA is TGTGCCAGCAGAAGGGGACAGGGCTTTAACTATGGCTACACCTTC. It is translated as CASRRGQGFNYGYTF.